The subject of this entry is one T cell receptor beta chain. Its antigen is still unknown. The sample belongs to a study of cytomegalovirus exposure and HLA in healthy donors. A multiplex PCR was run with 60 Vbeta primers and 13 Jbeta primers. The assay was immunoSEQ multiplex PCR, and TCRdb's table has in-frame clones only and misses some. The repertoire has roughly 150,000 clones, roughly 84% of them found once; the top ten carry about 2.6%. Findings of the study overall: An analysis done earlier found most TCR beta V segments productive about 90% or about 30% of the time. Across donors, sequencing depth was assumed by presence/absence analyses to be roughly uniform. There was a cluster of highly shared sequence variants that was likely a sequencing artifact.

Though probably carrying unrecorded immune exposures, donors were nominally healthy at sampling. The CDR3 has 16 residues. Germline lookup yields CDR1 MNHNY and CDR2 SVGAGI (reference sequence). J lost 0 bases, V lost 5 bases, and 8 bases had no gene match. The chain has TRBV6-6 and TRBJ2-3; 7 bases map to TRBD1. This sequence was found in a boy aged 2 to 10 in good health and CMV-seronegative. Sample: PBMCs. CDR3 sequence reads: CASSHQRTGSTDTQYF. CDR3 DNA sequence: TGTGCCAGCAGTCATCAACGGACAGGAAGCACAGATACGCAGTATTTT.